This entry features one T cell receptor (beta chain) sequence. Trimming removed 4 bases from V and 8 bases from J, with 14 bases in between. The germline V gene has CDR1 SGHTA and CDR2 FQGNSA. The CDR3 totals 13 residues. The data are from a study of OX40 agonist ivuxolimab in advanced cancers. Measured with immunoSEQ multiplex PCR; TCRdb has only the in-frame clones, and not every one. The sample lists tens of thousands of clones, approximately 82% occurring once. The chain links TRBV7-2 to TRBJ1-2; D gene ambiguous. This sequence was found in an adult with an advanced solid tumor such as melanoma, head and neck, liver or kidney cancer. The source was CD4+ or CD8+ T cells sorted from blood, collected in a trial of the OX40 agonist ivuxolimab. The CDR3 DNA reads as TGTGCCAGCAGCTCCTCCGGTGTCTTCGGCTACACCTTC. This sequence encodes CASSSSGVFGYTF. Complete variable domain (other parts from reference TRBV7-2 and TRBJ1-2): GAGVSQSPSNKVTEKGKDVELRCDPISGHTALYWYRQSLGQGLEFLIYFQGNSAPDKSGLPSDRFSAERTGGSVSTLTIQRTQQEDSAVYLCASSSSGVFGYTFGSGTRLTVV.